This T cell receptor beta chain is from a study of T cells in Graves' hyperthyroidism and ophthalmopathy. RNA transcripts served as the template for amplifying TCR beta CDR3 regions. A set of HTBI primers served as the primers for a first-round RT-PCR of the TCR CDR3. One entry per CDR3 protein results from TCRdb running MiXCR on the multiplex PCR reads. This repertoire shows approximately 510,000 distinct CDR3 sequences, around 20% found once; its top ten account for approximately 26%. The V end lost 7 bases, the J end lost 2 bases, and 12 bases lay between the germline ends. There are 12 residues in the CDR3. Germline loops: CDR1 DFQATT, CDR2 SNEGSKA (reference sequence).

The specimen sequenced was blood. This clonotype was sampled from a man younger than 35 with Graves' hyperthyroidism. The V gene is TRBV20-1, the J gene TRBJ2-7; no definite D call. CDR3 nucleotide sequence: TGCAGTGGTAGGAAAGGGACCTACGAGCAGTACTTC. Amino acids: CSGRKGTYEQYF.